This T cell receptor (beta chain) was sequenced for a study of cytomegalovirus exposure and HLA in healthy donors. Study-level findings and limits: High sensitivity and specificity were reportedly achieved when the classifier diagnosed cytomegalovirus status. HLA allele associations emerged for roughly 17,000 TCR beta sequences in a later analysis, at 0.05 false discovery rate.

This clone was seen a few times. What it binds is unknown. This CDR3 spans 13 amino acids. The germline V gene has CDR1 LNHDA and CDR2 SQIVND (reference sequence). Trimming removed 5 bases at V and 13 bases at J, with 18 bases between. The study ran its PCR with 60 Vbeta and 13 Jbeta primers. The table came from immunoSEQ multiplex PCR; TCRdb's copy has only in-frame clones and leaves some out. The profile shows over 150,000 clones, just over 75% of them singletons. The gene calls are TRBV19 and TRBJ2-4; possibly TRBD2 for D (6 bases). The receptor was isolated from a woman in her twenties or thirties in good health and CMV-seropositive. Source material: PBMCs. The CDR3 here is CASSPPGTPEQYF. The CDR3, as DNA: TGTGCCAGTAGTCCCCCCGGGACTCCAGAACAGTACTTC.